The 3 T cell receptor beta chains given below trace back to one sample, sequenced in a study of CD8+CD57+ T cells in acquired aplastic anemia. Genomic DNA acted as the template from which TCR beta VDJ combination and CDR3 sequence profiling were carried out. TCRdb processed the reads anew with MiXCR; each CDR3 protein has one entry. The table lists under 200,000 distinct CDR3 sequences, roughly 43% of them singletons. CD8+CD57+ cell expansion, shown by flow cytometry, had occurred in the patients selected for sequencing. Source material: sorted CD4+, CD8+, or CD8+CD57+ T cells (not recorded which) from PBMCs. Source of these receptors: a human donor with aplastic anemia.

The chain is built from TRBV11-1 and TRBJ2-1; D gene unclear. Germline lookup yields CDR1 SGHAT and CDR2 FQDESV (reference sequence). The CDR3 loop spans 17 amino acids. The ends were cut back, 1 base at V and 3 bases at J, with 16 bases in the middle. The CDR3 sequence is CASSLDLVWRGYNEQFF. The DNA for the CDR3 is TGTGCCAGCAGCTTAGACCTCGTCTGGAGAGGCTACAATGAGCAGTTCTTC.

With regard to this clonotype: A read error is possible here, since a much larger clone lies one base away. The V and J genes are TRBV6-1 and TRBJ1-2; TRBD1 matches at 8 bases. The CDR3 totals 14 residues. CDR1 MNHNS and CDR2 SASEGT come from the germline V gene. The CDR3 loop reads CASSGRTGFYGCTF. CDR3 sequence (DNA): TGTGCCAGCAGTGGTCGGACAGGGTTCTATGGCTGCACCTTC.

CDR3 region: CAIRGGQGSGELFF. The CDR3 region has the DNA TGTGCCATCAGGGGGGGACAGGGGAGTGGGGAGCTGTTTTTT. The rearrangement uses TRBV10-3 and TRBJ2-2; 10 bases align to TRBD1. Germline V gene lookup returns CDR1 ENHRY and CDR2 SYGVKD. The V segment lost 6 bases and the J segment 8 bases; nucleotides outside the gene matches: 6. The CDR3 spans 14 residues.